The 24 T cell receptor beta chains reported below all come from one sample, sequenced in a study of technical replicates of blood from a handful of donors. The table came from immunoSEQ multiplex PCR; TCRdb's copy has only in-frame clones and leaves some out. Of 55,000 to 80,000 clones listed, approximately 96% are singletons. Sequencing used T cells isolated from PBMCs. The origin of the receptors is a human donor in good health.

This chain links TRBV6-4 with TRBJ1-2, with a possible D match to TRBD1 (5 bases). Trimming left V 8 bases short and J 4 bases short, with 20 bases between. Germline V lookup: CDR1 MRHNA, CDR2 SNTAGT. CDR3 length: 15 amino acids. The chain's CDR3 is CASSPGEGYGYGYTF. CDR3 nucleotides: TGTGCCAGCTCCCCCGGGGAGGGGTATGGCTATGGCTACACCTTC.

The CDR3 sequence is CASSRDTGSYEQYF. In nucleotides, the CDR3 is TGCGCCAGCAGTAGAGACACAGGGTCCTACGAGCAGTACTTC. V is TRBV5-1 and J is TRBJ2-7, with D perhaps TRBD1 (6 bases). Germline V gene sequence: CDR1 SGHRS, CDR2 YFSETQ. CDR3 length: 14 amino acids. V lost 5 bases, J lost 1 base, and 13 bases lay in between.

The rearrangement joins TRBV5-1 to TRBJ1-1; no clear D gene. The CDR3 runs 13 residues. Trimming stripped 5 bases from V and 0 bases from J, with 8 bases between. Germline CDR1 is SGHRS and CDR2 is YFSETQ. The CDR3 reads CASSNTVNTEAFF. The CDR3 region has the DNA TGCGCCAGCAGTAACACAGTGAACACTGAAGCTTTCTTT.

To note about this clone: The same CDR3 arises from other DNA sequences in this sample as well. This chain links TRBV5-1 with TRBJ2-7; the match to TRBD1 covers 8 bases. CDR1 is SGHRS, CDR2 YFSETQ, per germline. The junction had 6 bases not matched to a gene; V was cut back by 4 bases and J by 3 bases. The length of the CDR3 is 14 residues. In DNA form, the CDR3 reads TGCGCCAGCAGCCCGACAGGGGCTAGCTACGAGCAGTACTTC. It encodes CASSPTGASYEQYF.

The V gene is TRBV11-3, the J gene TRBJ1-6, with TRBD1 matching over 7 bases. The CDR3 loop spans 14 amino acids. Trimming at V came to 4 bases and at J to 7 bases, leaving 4 bases not matched to a gene. CDR1 is SGHNT and CDR2 is YENEEA in the germline V gene. CDR3 DNA sequence: TGTGCCAGCAGCTCGCCGACAGGGAATTCACCCCTCCACTTT. Protein product: CASSSPTGNSPLHF. Full variable domain (outside the CDR3, taken from reference TRBV11-3 and TRBJ1-6): EAGVVQSPRYKIIEKKQPVAFWCNPISGHNTLYWYLQNLGQGPELLIRYENEEAVDDSQLPKDRFSAERLKGVDSTLKIQPAELGDSAVYLCASSSPTGNSPLHFGNGTRLTVT.

This clone has just one count. V gene TRBV5-1 combines with J gene TRBJ1-2, with TRBD1 identical over 8 bases. V shed 7 bases and J 3 bases; nucleotides not matched to a gene: 8. Per germline, CDR1 SGHRS and CDR2 YFSETQ. This CDR3 is 14 amino acids long. The CDR3 spells CASASGGGHYGYTF. CDR3 sequence (DNA): TGCGCCAGCGCGTCAGGGGGCGGTCACTATGGCTACACCTTC.

The chain combines TRBV6-5 with TRBJ2-1, with 11 bases aligning to TRBD1. This CDR3 region has 15 residues. J was trimmed by 6 bases and V by 6 bases; bases with no gene match: 7. Germline CDR1 MNHEY, CDR2 SVGAGI. The CDR3 is CASRPGQGALNEQFF. In nucleotides, the CDR3 is TGTGCCAGCAGACCCGGACAGGGGGCGCTCAATGAGCAGTTCTTC.

V is TRBV30 and J is TRBJ2-2; TRBD1 agrees at 11 bases. Germline CDR1 reads GTSNPN; CDR2 reads SVGIG (reference sequence). After removal of 2 bases from V and 5 bases from J, the junction contained 4 bases not matched to a gene. The CDR3 loop spans 15 amino acids. The CDR3: CAWSRGQGATGELFF. The CDR3 DNA reads as TGTGCCTGGAGTCGTGGACAGGGGGCTACCGGGGAGCTGTTTTTT.

In its sample, this clone was seen a few times. This rearrangement joins TRBV30 to TRBJ1-1; TRBD1 might be the D (5 bases). With 3 bases removed from V and 2 bases from J, the gap between germline ends came to 16 bases. The CDR3 contains 15 residues. CDR1 and CDR2 from the germline V gene are GTSNPN and SVGIG (reference sequence). The CDR3 DNA is TGTGCCTGGAGCGCGGGGCTAAGTAAAAACACTGAAGCTTTCTTT. It translates to CAWSAGLSKNTEAFF.

V gene TRBV10-3 combines with J gene TRBJ1-1; D is perhaps TRBD1 (6 bases). The CDR3 runs 13 residues. Between the trimmed V and J ends, which lost 6 bases and 0 bases, there was a span of 8 bases. Germline V gene data show CDR1 as ENHRY and CDR2 as SYGVKD. The CDR3, as DNA: TGTGCCATCAGGGACAGTCTGAACACTGAAGCTTTCTTT. Translated, it gives CAIRDSLNTEAFF.

This chain uses TRBV7-2 with TRBJ2-7, with 8 nucleotides matching TRBD2. Germline V gene lookup returns CDR1 SGHTA and CDR2 FQGNSA. V shed 5 bases, J shed 1 base, and the junction held 10 bases outside the gene matches. The CDR3 extends over 16 amino acids. In nucleotides, the CDR3 is TGTGCCAGCAGCCCTGGGGGGGGCGGGAGGTCCTACGAGCAGTACTTC. It encodes CASSPGGGGRSYEQYF. Variable domain in full (rest from reference TRBV7-2 and TRBJ2-7): GAGVSQSPSNKVTEKGKDVELRCDPISGHTALYWYRQSLGQGLEFLIYFQGNSAPDKSGLPSDRFSAERTGGSVSTLTIQRTQQEDSAVYLCASSPGGGGRSYEQYFGPGTRLTVT.

CDR3 residues: CASSSGGRQNTGELFF. Written as DNA, the CDR3 is TGCGCCAGCAGCTCCGGAGGCAGACAGAACACCGGGGAGCTGTTTTTT. The chain joins TRBV5-1 to TRBJ2-2; D possibly corresponds to TRBD2 (5 bases). V was cut by 3 bases and J by 1 base, with 13 bases left in between. The CDR3 is 16 amino acids. Germline assignment: CDR1 SGHRS and CDR2 YFSETQ.

This rearrangement joins TRBV2 to TRBJ2-1; TRBD2 matches 8 bases. CDR1 is SNHLY and CDR2 is FYNNEI in the germline V gene. This CDR3 spans 14 amino acids. Trimming took 6 bases from V and 4 from J; bases not matched to a gene: 5. The DNA of the CDR3 is TGTGCCAGCAGCGCCAGCGGGAGTTACAATGAGCAGTTCTTC. Its translation: CASSASGSYNEQFF.

The rearrangement uses TRBV6-1 and TRBJ2-7, with a weak D call TRBD1 (6 bases). Trimming left V 4 bases short and J 4 bases short, with 11 bases between. Germline V lookup: CDR1 MNHNS, CDR2 SASEGT. The CDR3 runs 13 residues. The DNA of the CDR3 is TGTGCCAGCAGTGGAGTGGACAGTTACGAGCAGTACTTC. This translates into CASSGVDSYEQYF.

The chain carries TRBV7-9 and TRBJ2-7; 8 nucleotides match TRBD2. Per germline, CDR1 SEHNR and CDR2 FQNEAQ (reference sequence). The V segment lost 4 bases and the J segment 5 bases; nucleotides outside the gene matches: 4. CDR3 size: 13 residues. CDR3 DNA sequence: TGTGCCAGCAGCTCTCGAGCGGGGGACGAGCAGTACTTC. Translation: CASSSRAGDEQYF.

V and J are TRBV4-1 and TRBJ2-1; 12 nucleotides align to TRBD2. The germline V gene encodes CDR1 MGHRA and CDR2 YSYEKL. V gave up 3 bases and J gave up 8 bases; unmatched junction bases: 5. The CDR3 covers 15 residues. CDR3 sequence reads: CASSQTSGSLYEQFF. CDR3 sequence (DNA): TGCGCCAGCAGCCAGACTAGCGGGAGTTTATATGAGCAGTTCTTC.

The gene calls are TRBV15 and TRBJ2-5, with 8 positions matching TRBD2. Germline V gene sequence: CDR1 LNHNV, CDR2 YYDKDF (reference sequence). V was clipped by 6 bases and J by 5 bases; unmatched bases: 14. This CDR3 contains 16 residues. The CDR3 loop is CATSPGRAGGEETQYF. CDR3 bases: TGTGCCACCAGTCCGGGGAGGGCGGGAGGCGAGGAGACCCAGTACTTC. Together with reference TRBV15 and TRBJ2-5, the CDR3 gives the full variable domain: DAMVIQNPRYQVTQFGKPVTLSCSQTLNHNVMYWYQQKSSQAPKLLFHYYDKDFNNEADTPDNFQSRRPNTSFCFLDIRSPGLGDTAMYLCATSPGRAGGEETQYFGPGTRLLVL.

V usage is TRBV29-1 and J usage is TRBJ1-5; D gene uncertain. The CDR3 consists of 14 residues. The V gene lost 5 bases and the J gene lost 7 bases, with 18 bases spanning the gap. CDR1 and CDR2 (germline): SQVTM, ANQGSEA. The CDR3: CSVKEGGQGQPQHF. The CDR3 DNA reads as TGCAGCGTTAAGGAGGGTGGTCAAGGCCAGCCCCAGCATTTT.

This rearrangement joins TRBV29-1 to TRBJ1-2; tentative D call: TRBD1 (5 bases). CDR1 SQVTM and CDR2 ANQGSEA come from the germline V gene. The V gene lost 4 bases and the J gene lost 6 bases, with 9 bases spanning the gap. The CDR3 spans 11 residues. CDR3 sequence: CSVGGADGYTF. The CDR3 bases are TGCAGCGTTGGTGGGGCGGATGGCTACACCTTC.

The chain joins TRBV11-3 to TRBJ1-1; 8 bases match TRBD1. Germline V gene data show CDR1 as SGHNT and CDR2 as YENEEA. The CDR3 spans 15 residues. The J segment lost 4 bases and the V segment lost 1 base, leaving 5 bases of the junction unmatched. The CDR3 nucleotides read TGTGCCAGCAGCTTAGGGACAGGGTCAAGCACTGAAGCTTTCTTT. This gives the protein CASSLGTGSSTEAFF. The full variable domain, rest sourced from reference TRBV11-3 and TRBJ1-1, is EAGVVQSPRYKIIEKKQPVAFWCNPISGHNTLYWYLQNLGQGPELLIRYENEEAVDDSQLPKDRFSAERLKGVDSTLKIQPAELGDSAVYLCASSLGTGSSTEAFFGQGTRLTVV.

The chain recombines TRBV6-5 with TRBJ1-1; TRBD1 agrees at 7 bases. V trimming: 5 bases; J trimming: 1 base; junction bases outside the gene matches: 1. Germline lookup yields CDR1 MNHEY and CDR2 SVGAGI. CDR3 length equals 13 residues. The CDR3 here is CASSQGGNTEAFF. The DNA of the CDR3 is TGTGCCAGCAGTCAGGGGGGGAACACTGAAGCTTTCTTT.

The chain combines TRBV11-3 with TRBJ2-1, with 9 bases that match TRBD1. The V segment lost 6 bases and the J segment 8 bases; nucleotides outside the gene matches: 5. This CDR3 has 13 amino acids. Germline V gene data show CDR1 as SGHNT and CDR2 as YENEEA. The DNA for the CDR3 is TGTGCCAGCAGGTCAACAGGGGGCGATGAGCAGTTCTTC. Its translation is CASRSTGGDEQFF.

This clone was recorded only once. The chain combines TRBV5-5 with TRBJ2-3; a weak D match, TRBD2 (5 bases). CDR1 and CDR2 from the germline V gene are SGHKS and YYEKEE (reference sequence). Deletions cut 4 bases from V and 0 bases from J, with 12 bases between. There are 15 residues in the CDR3. The CDR3 DNA follows: TGTGCCAGCAGCCAGAGGGCGACGAGCACAGATACGCAGTATTTT. This sequence encodes CASSQRATSTDTQYF.

The chain is built from TRBV5-4 and TRBJ1-1, with a tentative D call TRBD1 (5 bases). V lost 0 bases to trimming and J lost 0 bases, with 12 bases between them. The CDR3 runs to 16 residues. The germline V gene has CDR1 SGHNT and CDR2 YYREEE (reference sequence). The CDR3 region has the DNA TGTGCCAGCAGCTTGGGCGGGACGGCTATGAACACTGAAGCTTTCTTT. It yields the protein CASSLGGTAMNTEAFF. Based on the CDR3 plus reference TRBV5-4 and TRBJ1-1, the full variable domain is ETGVTQSPTHLIKTRGQQVTLRCSSQSGHNTVSWYQQALGQGPQFIFQYYREEENGRGNFPPRFSGLQFPNYSSELNVNALELDDSALYLCASSLGGTAMNTEAFFGQGTRLTVV.